This T cell receptor (beta chain) originates from a study of blood T cell repertoires in COVID-19. The V gene's germline CDR1 is SGHTA and CDR2 FQGNSA. The CDR3 is 15 residues long. V lost 5 bases and J 1 base, leaving 11 bases between the germline ends. Generated by immunoSEQ multiplex PCR, the TCRdb table keeps only in-frame clones and is missing some. Of around 360,000 clones in the sample, 80% to 90% were seen once. This chain joins TRBV7-2 and TRBJ2-2; D gene unclear. The clonotype comes from a woman aged 25 to 39 with COVID-19, enrolled during active disease. Sequenced input: peripheral blood. CDR3 bases: TGTGCCAGCAGCCAGACAACTTTGAACACCGGGGAGCTGTTTTTT. Its protein is CASSQTTLNTGELFF.